This T cell receptor beta chain was sequenced during a study of cytomegalovirus exposure and HLA in healthy donors. The V gene's germline CDR1 is MNHNS and CDR2 SASEGT. The CDR3 extends over 13 amino acids. The V and J ends lost 4 bases and 2 bases respectively, with 9 bases between them. In the PCR, 60 Vbeta and 13 Jbeta primers were used. TCRdb's copy holds only in-frame clones and misses some; the assay was immunoSEQ multiplex PCR. The sample records under 200,000 clones, roughly four fifths being singletons. The V call is TRBV6-1, the J call TRBJ2-7, with a possible D match to TRBD1 (6 bases). This clonotype originated in a male donor in good health and CMV-seropositive. Specimen: PBMCs. The CDR3 DNA reads as TGTGCCAGCAGTGGGCAGGGGACCTACGAGCAGTACTTC. Translation: CASSGQGTYEQYF.